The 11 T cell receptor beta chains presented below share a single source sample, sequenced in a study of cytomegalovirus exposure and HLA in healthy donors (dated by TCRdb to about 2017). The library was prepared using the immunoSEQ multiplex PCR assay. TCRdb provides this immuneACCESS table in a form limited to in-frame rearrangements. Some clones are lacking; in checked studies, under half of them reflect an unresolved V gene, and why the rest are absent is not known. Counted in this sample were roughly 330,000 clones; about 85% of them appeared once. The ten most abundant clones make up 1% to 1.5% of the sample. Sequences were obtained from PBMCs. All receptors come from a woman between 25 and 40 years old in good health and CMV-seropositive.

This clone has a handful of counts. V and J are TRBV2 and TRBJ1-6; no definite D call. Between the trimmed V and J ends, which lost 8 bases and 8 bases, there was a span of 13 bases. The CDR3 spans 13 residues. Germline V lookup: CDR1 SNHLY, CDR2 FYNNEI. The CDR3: CASRLGPDSPLHF. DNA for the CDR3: TGTGCCAGCCGGCTAGGACCGGATTCACCCCTCCACTTT.

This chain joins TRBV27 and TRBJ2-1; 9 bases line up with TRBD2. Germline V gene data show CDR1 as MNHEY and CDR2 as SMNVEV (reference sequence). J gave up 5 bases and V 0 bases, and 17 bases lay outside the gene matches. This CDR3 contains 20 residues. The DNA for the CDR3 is TGTGCCAGCAGTTTATCGGGGCTCTATATGGGCGGGAGGGGGGACAATGAGCAGTTCTTC. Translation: CASSLSGLYMGGRGDNEQFF.

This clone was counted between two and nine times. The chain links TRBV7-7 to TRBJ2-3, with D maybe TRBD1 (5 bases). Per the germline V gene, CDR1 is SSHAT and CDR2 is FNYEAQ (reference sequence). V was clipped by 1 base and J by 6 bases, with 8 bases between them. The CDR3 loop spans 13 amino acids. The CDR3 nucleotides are TGTGCCAGCAGCTTAGGGGCAGGGGATACGCAGTATTTT. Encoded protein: CASSLGAGDTQYF.

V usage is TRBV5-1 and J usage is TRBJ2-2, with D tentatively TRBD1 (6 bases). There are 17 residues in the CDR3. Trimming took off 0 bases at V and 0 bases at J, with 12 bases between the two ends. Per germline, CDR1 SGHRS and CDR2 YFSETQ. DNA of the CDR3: TGCGCCAGCAGCTTGGGGCCAGGGGTATCGAACACCGGGGAGCTGTTTTTT. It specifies CASSLGPGVSNTGELFF.

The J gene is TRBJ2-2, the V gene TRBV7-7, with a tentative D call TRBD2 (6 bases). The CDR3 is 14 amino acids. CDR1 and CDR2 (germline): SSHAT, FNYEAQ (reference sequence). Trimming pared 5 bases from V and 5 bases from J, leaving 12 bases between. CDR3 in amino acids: CASSPVGGTGELFF. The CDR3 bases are TGTGCCAGCAGCCCAGTCGGGGGTACCGGGGAGCTGTTTTTT.

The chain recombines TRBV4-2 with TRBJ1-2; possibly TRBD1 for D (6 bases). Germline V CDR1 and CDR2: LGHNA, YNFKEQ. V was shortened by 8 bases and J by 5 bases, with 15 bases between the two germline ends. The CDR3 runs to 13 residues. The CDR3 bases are TGTGCCAGCGCCGGGGGGGGCGCATATGGCTACACCTTC. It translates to CASAGGGAYGYTF.

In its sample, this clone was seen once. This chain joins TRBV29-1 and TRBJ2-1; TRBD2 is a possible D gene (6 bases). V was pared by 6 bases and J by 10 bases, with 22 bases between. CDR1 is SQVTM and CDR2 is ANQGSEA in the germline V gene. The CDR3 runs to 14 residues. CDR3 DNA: TGCAGCGTCCCAAAGTTTCCAGCGGGCGGCGAGCAGTTCTTC. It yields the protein CSVPKFPAGGEQFF.

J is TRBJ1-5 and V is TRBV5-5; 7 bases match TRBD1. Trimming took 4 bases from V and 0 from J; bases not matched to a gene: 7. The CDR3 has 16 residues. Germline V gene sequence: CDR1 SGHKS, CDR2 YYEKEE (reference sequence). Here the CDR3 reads CASSPGTDISNQPQHF. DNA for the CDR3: TGTGCCAGCAGCCCCGGGACAGATATTAGCAATCAGCCCCAGCATTTT.

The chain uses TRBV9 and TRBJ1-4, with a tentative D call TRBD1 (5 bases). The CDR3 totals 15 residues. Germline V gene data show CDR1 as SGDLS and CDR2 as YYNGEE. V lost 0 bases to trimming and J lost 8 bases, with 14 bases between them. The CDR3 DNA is TGTGCCAGCAGCGTAGGGGAGGGGCACCTCGAAAAACTGTTTTTT. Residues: CASSVGEGHLEKLFF.

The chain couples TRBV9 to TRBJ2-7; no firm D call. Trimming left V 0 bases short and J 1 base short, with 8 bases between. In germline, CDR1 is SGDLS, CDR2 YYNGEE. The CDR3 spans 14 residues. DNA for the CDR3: TGTGCCAGCAGCGTAGAACCTTGGTCCTACGAGCAGTACTTC. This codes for CASSVEPWSYEQYF.

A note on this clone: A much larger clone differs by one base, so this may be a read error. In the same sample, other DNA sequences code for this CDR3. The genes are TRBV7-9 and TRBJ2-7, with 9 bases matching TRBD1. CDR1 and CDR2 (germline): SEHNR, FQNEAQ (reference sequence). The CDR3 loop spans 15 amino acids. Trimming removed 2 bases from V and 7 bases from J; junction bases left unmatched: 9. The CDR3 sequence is CASSLSGQGRHEQYF. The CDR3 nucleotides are TGTGCCAGCAGCTTATCGGGACAGGGTCGACATGAGCAGTACTTC.